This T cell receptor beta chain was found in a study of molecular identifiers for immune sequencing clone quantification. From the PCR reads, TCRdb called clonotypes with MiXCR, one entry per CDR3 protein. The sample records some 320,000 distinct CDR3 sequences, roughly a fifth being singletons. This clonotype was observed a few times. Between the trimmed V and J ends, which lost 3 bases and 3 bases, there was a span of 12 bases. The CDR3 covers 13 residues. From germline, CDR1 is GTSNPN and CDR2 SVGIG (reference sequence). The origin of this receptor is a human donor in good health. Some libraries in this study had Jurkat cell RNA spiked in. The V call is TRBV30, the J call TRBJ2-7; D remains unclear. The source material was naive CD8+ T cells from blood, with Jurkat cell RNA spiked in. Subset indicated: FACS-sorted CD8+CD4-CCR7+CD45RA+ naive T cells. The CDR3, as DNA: TGTGCCTGGAGCTACGGACCCAACTACGAGCAGTACTTC. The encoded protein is CAWSYGPNYEQYF.